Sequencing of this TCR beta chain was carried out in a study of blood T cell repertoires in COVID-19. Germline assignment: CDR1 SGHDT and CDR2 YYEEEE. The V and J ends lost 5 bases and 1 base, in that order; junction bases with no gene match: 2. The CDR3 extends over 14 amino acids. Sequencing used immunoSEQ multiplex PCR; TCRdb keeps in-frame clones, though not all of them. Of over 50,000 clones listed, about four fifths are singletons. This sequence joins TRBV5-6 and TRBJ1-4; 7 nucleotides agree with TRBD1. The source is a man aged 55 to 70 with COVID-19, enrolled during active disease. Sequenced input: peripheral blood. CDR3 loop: CASRDRRTNEKLFF. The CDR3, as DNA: TGTGCCAGCAGGGACAGGAGAACTAATGAAAAACTGTTTTTT.